Following are 19 T cell receptor beta chains from one sample sequenced in a study of T cell clonality in common variable immunodeficiency. Whole-study results and caveats: In common variable immunodeficiency, TCR beta chains reportedly carried fewer deletions and N-nucleotide insertions.

Assay: immunoSEQ multiplex PCR; the TCRdb copy retains only in-frame clones and omits some. Altogether about 23,000 clones were found in the sample, and no singletons occur. Which antigens these TCRs recognize remains unknown. Sample: peripheral blood mononuclear cells. The receptors were sampled from a human donor with common variable immunodeficiency.

About this clone: The read is 3 residues too short to cover the CDR3 end, so that end is filled in from the germline J gene. V and J are TRBV6-4 and TRBJ2-3; possibly TRBD2 for D (6 bases). V was cut by 2 bases and J by 4 bases, with 10 bases left in between. The CDR3 is 14 residues long. Germline values: CDR1 MRHNA, CDR2 SNTAGT. Partial CDR3 DNA: TGTGCCAGCAGTGACGCGGGGTTATCAGATACG. It encodes CASSDAGLSDT. The entire CDR3 protein is CASSDAGLSDTQYF.

This clone was counted many times. From the germline J gene comes the end of the CDR3, since the read stops 3 residues before it. This chain connects TRBV20-1 to TRBJ2-3, with 9 bases matching TRBD1. The CDR3 contains 15 residues. V dropped 2 bases and J dropped 3; count of bases not matched to a gene: 6. Germline V gives CDR1 DFQATT, CDR2 SNEGSKA (reference sequence). CDR3 bases read: TGCAGTGCTAGAAAAAACAGGGGGCTGACAGATACG. This sequence encodes CSARKNRGLTDT. Given in full, the CDR3 is CSARKNRGLTDTQYF.

A remark on this clone: The DNA ends 3 residues before the CDR3 does, and the rest of the CDR3 is filled in from the germline J gene. The sample carries other DNA sequences with the same CDR3. V is TRBV30 and J is TRBJ2-1, with 15 bases lining up with TRBD2. The CDR3 covers 14 residues. Per the germline V gene, CDR1 is GTSNPN and CDR2 is SVGIG (reference sequence). V trimming: 4 bases; J trimming: 9 bases; junction bases outside the gene matches: 4. Incomplete CDR3 DNA: TGTGCCTGGACTGGACTAGCGGGAGGGGGTGAG. This sequence encodes CAWTGLAGGGE. The entire CDR3 protein is CAWTGLAGGGEQFF.

The sample holds a few counts of this clone. The sequenced fragment ends 3 residues before the CDR3 boundary, so the rest is inferred from the germline J gene. The rearrangement links TRBV2 to TRBJ1-5, with D maybe TRBD1 (5 bases). Germline loops: CDR1 SNHLY, CDR2 FYNNEI. The CDR3 consists of 16 residues. Trimming stripped 1 base from V and 6 bases from J, with 16 bases between. CDR3 protein: CASSEDAGSVRQPQHF. The covered CDR3 bases are TGTGCCAGCAGTGAAGACGCAGGGTCCGTTCGTCAGCCC.

This clone was seen at least ten times. The read ends 3 residues before the CDR3 terminus; that terminus is restored from the germline J gene. The chain is built from TRBV18 and TRBJ2-5; tentatively, D is TRBD1 or TRBD2 (5 bases each). Germline V gene lookup returns CDR1 KGHSH and CDR2 LQKENI. This CDR3 contains 13 residues. V lost 3 bases to trimming and J lost 4 bases, with 9 bases between them. The CDR3 is CASSPVRGETQYF. Partial CDR3 DNA: TGTGCCAGCTCACCGGTGAGGGGAGAGACC. Supplemented by reference TRBV18 and TRBJ2-5, the full variable domain reads NAGVMQNPRHLVRRRGQEARLRCSPMKGHSHVYWYRQLPEEGLKFMVYLQKENIIDESGMPKERFSAEFPKEGPSILRIQQVVRGDSAAYFCASSPVRGETQYFGPGTRLLVL.

This clone turned up a few times. The CDR3 is cut off 3 residues early in the read; its end comes from the germline J gene. The V and J genes are TRBV13 and TRBJ2-1; 7 bases match TRBD2. Germline trimming cut 0 bases from V and 0 bases from J; bases unmatched to any gene: 20. CDR3 size: 22 residues. Germline CDR1 reads PRHDT; CDR2 reads FYEKMQ (reference sequence). The sequenced CDR3 bases are TGTGCCAGCAGCTTAGGTGTGACACTAGCGAGGACCCGGGGGAGCTCCTACAATGAG. Translation: CASSLGVTLARTRGSSYNE. The full CDR3 protein reads CASSLGVTLARTRGSSYNEQFF.

This clone was recorded at least ten times. The DNA ends 3 residues before the CDR3 does, and the rest of the CDR3 is filled in from the germline J gene. V gene TRBV5-1 combines with J gene TRBJ1-2; maybe TRBD1 (5 bases). Trimming left V 0 bases short and J 7 bases short, with 13 bases between. Germline V CDR1 and CDR2: SGHRS, YFSETQ. This CDR3 contains 14 residues. The sequenced part of the CDR3 DNA is TGCGCCAGCAGCTTGGGATCCACCGGGGGTGGC. It codes for CASSLGSTGGG. The full CDR3 sequence reads CASSLGSTGGGYTF.

This clone came up many times. The CDR3 end is not reached by the read, which stops 3 residues before it; the germline J gene fills it in. The genes are TRBV18 and TRBJ2-1, with 11 bases fitting TRBD2. The J segment lost 5 bases and the V segment lost 2 bases, leaving 2 bases of the junction unmatched. The CDR3 totals 15 residues. Germline CDR1 reads KGHSH; CDR2 reads LQKENI. CDR3: CASSPTLAGDNEQFF. Partial CDR3 DNA: TGTGCCAGCTCACCAACACTAGCGGGAGACAATGAG. The full variable domain, in which reference TRBV18 and TRBJ2-1 provide the parts outside the CDR3, is NAGVMQNPRHLVRRRGQEARLRCSPMKGHSHVYWYRQLPEEGLKFMVYLQKENIIDESGMPKERFSAEFPKEGPSILRIQQVVRGDSAAYFCASSPTLAGDNEQFFGPGTRLTVL.

This clone appeared many times. The read comes to an end 3 residues before the CDR3 does, leaving the germline J gene to fill in the end. The chain uses TRBV19 and TRBJ1-2; 7 nucleotides agree with TRBD1. V lost 7 bases to trimming and J lost 6 bases; unmatched junction nucleotides: 5. CDR1 LNHDA and CDR2 SQIVND come from the germline V gene (reference sequence). The CDR3 is 12 amino acids. The part of the CDR3 DNA that was read is TGTGCCAGTAATCGCAGGGGGGATGGC. Protein sequence: CASNRRGDG. The whole CDR3 is CASNRRGDGYTF.

This clone came up many times. The read is 3 residues too short to cover the CDR3 end, so that end is filled in from the germline J gene. This chain links TRBV20-1 with TRBJ2-3; TRBD2 is a possible D gene (6 bases). The V end was cut by 4 bases, the J end by 1 base, with 12 bases between. The length of the CDR3 is 14 residues. Germline assignment: CDR1 DFQATT and CDR2 SNEGSKA (reference sequence). The CDR3 spells CSANHGGRTDTQYF. Incomplete CDR3 DNA: TGCAGTGCTAATCACGGGGGTCGCACAGATACG.

As concerns this clone: The read ends 3 residues early relative to the CDR3; the germline J gene fills the gap. The rearrangement joins TRBV18 to TRBJ1-2, with D perhaps matching TRBD1 (6 bases). The CDR3 loop spans 13 amino acids. Germline V lookup: CDR1 KGHSH, CDR2 LQKENI. The V gene lost 3 bases and the J gene lost 4 bases, with 9 bases spanning the gap. The part of the CDR3 DNA that was read is TGTGCCAGCTCACCGGACAGATCCTATGGC. The encoded protein is CASSPDRSYG. The whole CDR3 sequence is CASSPDRSYGYTF.

This clone has more than one count but fewer than ten. Read coverage stops 3 residues before the CDR3 terminus; the germline J gene supplies the remainder. The chain uses TRBV7-8 and TRBJ2-6, with D perhaps matching TRBD1 (5 bases). V lost 1 base, J lost 0 bases, and 13 bases lay in between. There are 18 residues in the CDR3. Germline V CDR1 and CDR2: SGHVS, FQNEAQ. CDR3 bases read: TGTGCCAGCAGCTTAGTTGCCAGGGTTAACTCTGGGGCCAACGTC. Protein: CASSLVARVNSGANV. From start to end, the CDR3 is CASSLVARVNSGANVLTF.

This clone came up many times. The read ends 3 residues early relative to the CDR3; the germline J gene fills the gap. J is TRBJ2-7 and V is TRBV7-6, with 9 nucleotides matching TRBD1. CDR1 and CDR2 (germline): SGHVS, FNYEAQ. Trimming cost V 3 bases and J 0 bases; bases outside gene matches: 3. The CDR3 sequence is 15 residues long. Here the CDR3 reads CASSLGTGSSYEQYF. The part of the CDR3 DNA that was read is TGTGCCAGCAGCTTGGGGACAGGGAGCTCCTACGAG.

Points on this clone: The sequenced fragment ends 3 residues before the CDR3 boundary, so the rest is inferred from the germline J gene. The chain links TRBV20-1 to TRBJ2-1; possible D gene TRBD2, 6 bases. The germline gives CDR1 DFQATT, CDR2 SNEGSKA (reference sequence). This CDR3 contains 14 residues. The ends were cut back, 2 bases at V and 5 bases at J, with 13 bases in the middle. CDR3 DNA (partial): TGCAGTGCTAGACGGGGACTGACCAACAATGAG. Translation gives CSARRGLTNNE. The entire CDR3 is CSARRGLTNNEQFF.

A word on this clone: The read terminates 3 residues ahead of where the CDR3 ends, so the germline J gene completes it. Other DNA sequences in the same sample also yield this CDR3. This sequence joins TRBV18 and TRBJ2-3; no definite D call. The V gene lost 2 bases and the J gene lost 4 bases, with 10 bases spanning the gap. This CDR3 region has 14 residues. Germline CDR1 is KGHSH and CDR2 is LQKENI. Incomplete CDR3 DNA: TGTGCCAGCTCACCAAGGGTTGGCGCAGATACG. Protein product: CASSPRVGADT. The whole CDR3 reads CASSPRVGADTQYF.

This clone was recorded at least ten times. The read terminates 3 residues before the CDR3 end, so the remaining end is supplied by the germline J gene. This chain joins TRBV6-1 and TRBJ2-3, with a weak D call TRBD1 (6 bases). There are 15 residues in the CDR3. Between the trimmed V and J ends, which lost 4 bases and 1 base, there was a span of 12 bases. Germline CDR1 reads MNHNS; CDR2 reads SASEGT. The CDR3 DNA, read in part, is TGTGCCAGCAGTGTAACAGGGAGCGGCACAGATACG. It translates to CASSVTGSGTDT. Given in full, the CDR3 is CASSVTGSGTDTQYF.

This clone showed up many times. With the read ending 3 residues before the CDR3 end, the germline J gene is used to fill in that end. This rearrangement joins TRBV7-3 to TRBJ2-1, with TRBD2 identical over 16 bases. CDR3 length: 18 amino acids. From germline, CDR1 is SGHTA and CDR2 FQGTGA. J was trimmed by 4 bases and V by 5 bases; bases with no gene match: 8. CDR3 DNA (partial): TGTGCCAGCAGCACAACCGGGACTAGCGGGGGGGAATACAATGAG. It codes for CASSTTGTSGGEYNE. The full-length CDR3 reads as CASSTTGTSGGEYNEQFF.

Points on this clone: The read stops 3 residues short of the end of the CDR3; the missing end is completed from the germline J gene. This sequence joins TRBV19 and TRBJ1-6; D gene ambiguous. Germline-derived CDR1 and CDR2 are LNHDA and SQIVND (reference sequence). This CDR3 spans 13 amino acids. V lost 5 bases, J lost 7 bases, and 9 bases lay in between. The CDR3 DNA, read in part, is TGTGCCAGTAGTTCAGGTTACAATTCACCC. Amino acid sequence: CASSSGYNSP. The full CDR3 sequence reads CASSSGYNSPLHF.

This clone was observed many times. The sequenced fragment ends 3 residues before the CDR3 boundary, so the rest is inferred from the germline J gene. The rearrangement links TRBV12-3 or TRBV12-4 to TRBJ1-1, with TRBD1 identical over 8 bases. The trim removed 5 bases at V and 6 bases at J, leaving 5 bases unmatched. The CDR3 has 13 amino acids. The sequenced CDR3 bases are TGTGCCAGCAGTCCAGGGGGCTACGCTGAA. It specifies CASSPGGYAE. The complete CDR3 sequence is CASSPGGYAEAFF.